Here is one T cell receptor beta chain with its context. Antigen specificity is unknown. This may be a read error, as it is one base from a much larger clone. This is likely a read error, given that the CDR3 carries no conserved phenylalanine or tryptophan at its end. Using its own MiXCR run on the reads, TCRdb lists one record per CDR3 protein. The table lists 230,000 or so distinct CDR3 sequences, approximately 15% of them singletons. The data were obtained in a study of T cell repertoires in cytomegalovirus infection. For the study at large: Based on public TCR beta signatures, there were indications of CMV infection and of a matching HLA type. Points from the study as a whole: Cumulated frequencies of public TCR beta families served to identify carriers of CMV plus the relevant HLA. HLA-C-restricted, CMV-specific TCR beta clonotypes were dominant ex vivo.

Per germline, CDR1 MNHEY and CDR2 SVGAGI. V was shortened by 4 bases and J by 1 base, with 10 bases between the two germline ends. This CDR3 is 14 amino acids long. Sample: CD8+ T cells from PBMCs. The TCR originated in a human donor in good health (CMV status not recorded). Some clones in this sample may be carry-over from other donors' samples. The chain links TRBV6-5 to TRBJ1-1; tentatively, D is TRBD1 (5 bases). CDR3 sequence (DNA): TGTGCCAGCAGTTCGGGACCTCAGAACACTGAAGCTTTCTTG. This translates into CASSSGPQNTEAFL.